Presented here are 2 T cell receptor beta chains from one specimen sequenced in a study of cytomegalovirus exposure and HLA in healthy donors. In the PCR, 60 Vbeta and 13 Jbeta primers were used. Sequencing was performed with immunoSEQ multiplex PCR; in TCRdb, only in-frame clones are kept and a portion is missing. The sample records 150,000 to 200,000 clones, roughly 87% being singletons. Sequenced sample: PBMCs. These receptors were taken from a girl under two years old in good health and CMV-seronegative.

This chain connects TRBV2 to TRBJ2-5; TRBD1 agrees at 7 bases. This CDR3 contains 17 residues. Germline values: CDR1 SNHLY, CDR2 FYNNEI. J gave up 3 bases and V 6 bases, and 16 bases lay outside the gene matches. The CDR3 DNA is TGTGCCAGCAGGCCTCGTCCGACAGGGTGGGTAGAAGAGACCCAGTACTTC. Translated: CASRPRPTGWVEETQYF.

This sequence joins TRBV20-1 and TRBJ1-2, with a possible D match to TRBD1 (5 bases). Trimming took 5 bases from V and 8 from J, leaving 12 bases between them. Germline V gene data show CDR1 as DFQATT and CDR2 as SNEGSKA (reference sequence). The CDR3 loop spans 11 amino acids. The CDR3 nucleotides read TGCAGTGCTCGGGGGGGTCTGGGCTACACCTTC. It codes for CSARGGLGYTF.